This record looks at one TCR beta chain sequence and its context. Its antigen remains unidentified. This record comes from a study of post-analysis software for immune sequencing data. Points from the study as a whole: Roughly 5 TRBV segments, TRBV5-6, TRBV5-1 and TRBV20-1 among them, were found more frequent in patients than controls.

The length of the CDR3 is 13 residues. Trimming took off 4 bases at V and 0 bases at J, with 6 bases between the two ends. CDR1 SGHVS and CDR2 FNYEAQ come from the germline V gene. Prepared libraries of TCR beta cDNA carried unique molecular identifiers. TCRdb re-analysed the PCR reads in MiXCR, keeping a single row per CDR3 protein. Here the sample spans roughly 540,000 distinct CDR3 sequences, around a third being singletons. Sequenced sample: blood. The chain employs TRBV7-6 and TRBJ2-5; D gene unclear. The TCR was taken from a girl aged 2-17 years with multiple sclerosis. The CDR3 nucleotides read TGTGCCAGCAGCTCACAGAACCAAGAGACCCAGTACTTC. This encodes CASSSQNQETQYF.